This TCR beta chain was retrieved from a study of T cell responses to AZD1222 COVID-19 vaccine. Trimming cost V 10 bases and J 0 bases; bases outside gene matches: 8. This CDR3 has 14 residues. Germline CDR1 is SGHNT and CDR2 is YYREEE (reference sequence). Profiled with immunoSEQ multiplex PCR; TCRdb holds only in-frame clones, not every one. The table shows about 120,000 clones, with about 90% occurring only once. The chain has TRBV5-4 and TRBJ2-3; 7 bases match TRBD2. The sample was peripheral blood, taken on day 0 of AZD1222 vaccination. The sequence was obtained from an adult in good health. CDR3 residues: CAFHQRGSTDTQYF. In DNA form, the CDR3 reads TGTGCCTTCCACCAGCGGGGTAGCACAGATACGCAGTATTTT.